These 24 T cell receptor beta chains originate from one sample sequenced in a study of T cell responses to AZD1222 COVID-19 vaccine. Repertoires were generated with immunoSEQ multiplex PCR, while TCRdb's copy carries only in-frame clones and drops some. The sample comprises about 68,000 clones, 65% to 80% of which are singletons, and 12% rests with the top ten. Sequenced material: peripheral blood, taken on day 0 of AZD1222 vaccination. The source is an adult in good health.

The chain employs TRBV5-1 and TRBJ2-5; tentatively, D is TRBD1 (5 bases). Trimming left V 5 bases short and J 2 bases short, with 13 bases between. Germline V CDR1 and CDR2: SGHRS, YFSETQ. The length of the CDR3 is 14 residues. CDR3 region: CASRTQGMQETQYF. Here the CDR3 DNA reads TGCGCCAGCAGGACTCAGGGTATGCAAGAGACCCAGTACTTC.

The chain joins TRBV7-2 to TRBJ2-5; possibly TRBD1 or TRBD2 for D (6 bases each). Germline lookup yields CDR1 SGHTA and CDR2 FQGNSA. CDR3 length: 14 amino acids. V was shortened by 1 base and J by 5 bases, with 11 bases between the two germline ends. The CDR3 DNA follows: TGTGCCAGCAGCTTAGTGGGGGGCTCGGAGACCCAGTACTTC. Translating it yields CASSLVGGSETQYF.

This chain's CDR3 is CASSFGQLYGYTF. The CDR3, as DNA: TGTGCCAGCAGTTTCGGGCAACTCTATGGCTACACCTTC. The rearrangement uses TRBV28 and TRBJ1-2; D not resolved. The CDR3 runs 13 residues. Germline V gives CDR1 MDHEN, CDR2 SYDVKM. V shed 3 bases and J shed 4 bases, with 9 bases lying between them.

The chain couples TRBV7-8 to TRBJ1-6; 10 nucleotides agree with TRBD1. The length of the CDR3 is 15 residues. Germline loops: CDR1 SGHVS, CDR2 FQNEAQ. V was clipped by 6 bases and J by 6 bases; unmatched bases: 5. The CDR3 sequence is CASSWTGGFNSPLHF. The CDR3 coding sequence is TGTGCCAGCAGTTGGACAGGGGGTTTTAATTCACCCCTCCACTTT. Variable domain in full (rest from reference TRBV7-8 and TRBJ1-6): GAGVSQSPRYKVAKRGQDVALRCDPISGHVSLFWYQQALGQGPEFLTYFQNEAQLDKSGLPSDRFFAERPEGSVSTLKIQRTQQEDSAVYLCASSWTGGFNSPLHFGNGTRLTVT.

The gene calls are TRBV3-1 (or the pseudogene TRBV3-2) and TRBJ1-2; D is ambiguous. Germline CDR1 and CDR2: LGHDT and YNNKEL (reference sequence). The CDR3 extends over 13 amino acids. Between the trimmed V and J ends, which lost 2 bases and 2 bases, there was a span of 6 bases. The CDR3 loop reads CASSQTANYGYTF. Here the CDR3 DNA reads TGTGCCAGCAGCCAAACAGCGAACTATGGCTACACCTTC.

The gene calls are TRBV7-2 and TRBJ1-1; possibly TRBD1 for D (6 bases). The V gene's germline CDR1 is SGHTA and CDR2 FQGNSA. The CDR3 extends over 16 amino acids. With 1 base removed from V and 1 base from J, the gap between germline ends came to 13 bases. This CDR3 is CASSLVRGRGNTEAFF. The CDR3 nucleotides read TGTGCCAGCAGCTTAGTTAGGGGCAGGGGGAACACTGAAGCTTTCTTT.

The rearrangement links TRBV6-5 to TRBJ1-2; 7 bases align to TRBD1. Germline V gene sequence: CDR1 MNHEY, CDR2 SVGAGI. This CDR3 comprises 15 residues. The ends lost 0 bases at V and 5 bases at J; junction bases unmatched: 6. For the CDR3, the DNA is TGTGCCAGCAGTTACTCCCACGGGACAGCGTATGGCTACACCTTC. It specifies CASSYSHGTAYGYTF.

In nucleotides, the CDR3 is TGCAGCGTGGGGGACAGGGGTAACACACAGCAGTTCTTC. As protein: CSVGDRGNTQQFF. The V and J genes are TRBV29-1 and TRBJ2-1; 10 bases agree with TRBD1. CDR3 size: 13 residues. The germline V gene encodes CDR1 SQVTM and CDR2 ANQGSEA. Trimming at V came to 6 bases and at J to 11 bases, leaving 10 bases not matched to a gene.

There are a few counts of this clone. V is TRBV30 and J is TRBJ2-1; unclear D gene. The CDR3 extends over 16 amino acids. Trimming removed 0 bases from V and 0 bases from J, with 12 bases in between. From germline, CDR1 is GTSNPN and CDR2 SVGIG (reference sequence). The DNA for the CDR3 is TGTGCCTGGAGTGTACGGTGGTTGTACTCCTACAATGAGCAGTTCTTC. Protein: CAWSVRWLYSYNEQFF.

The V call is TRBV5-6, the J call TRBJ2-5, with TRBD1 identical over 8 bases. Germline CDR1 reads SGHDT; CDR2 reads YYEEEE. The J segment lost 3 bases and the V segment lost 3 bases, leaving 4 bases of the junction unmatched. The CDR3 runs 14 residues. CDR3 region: CASSWPDREETQYF. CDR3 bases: TGTGCCAGCAGCTGGCCGGACAGGGAAGAGACCCAGTACTTC.

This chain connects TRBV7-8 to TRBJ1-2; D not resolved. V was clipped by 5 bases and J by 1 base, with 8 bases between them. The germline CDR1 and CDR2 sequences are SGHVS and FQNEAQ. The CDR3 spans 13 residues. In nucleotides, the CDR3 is TGTGCCAGCAGCCAAGACGTTAACTATGGCTACACCTTC. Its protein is CASSQDVNYGYTF.

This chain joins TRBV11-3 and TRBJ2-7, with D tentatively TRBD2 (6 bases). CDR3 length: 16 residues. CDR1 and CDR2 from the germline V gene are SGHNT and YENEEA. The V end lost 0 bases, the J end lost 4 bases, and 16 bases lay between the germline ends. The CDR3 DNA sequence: TGTGCCAGCAGCTTAGATAGGAGGGGCTCCTATTACGAGCAGTACTTC. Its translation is CASSLDRRGSYYEQYF.

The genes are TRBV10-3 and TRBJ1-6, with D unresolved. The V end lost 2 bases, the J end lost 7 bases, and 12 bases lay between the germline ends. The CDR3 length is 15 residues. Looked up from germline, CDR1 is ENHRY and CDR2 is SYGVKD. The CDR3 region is CAISEAYRENSPLHF. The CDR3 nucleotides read TGTGCCATCAGTGAGGCCTATAGGGAAAATTCACCCCTCCACTTT.

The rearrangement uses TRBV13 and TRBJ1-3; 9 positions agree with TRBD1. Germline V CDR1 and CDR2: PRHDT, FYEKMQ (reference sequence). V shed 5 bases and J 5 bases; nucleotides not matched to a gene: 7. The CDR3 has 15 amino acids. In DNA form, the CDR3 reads TGTGCCAGCAGCCAAACAGGGGGCTCACGAAACACCATATATTTT. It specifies CASSQTGGSRNTIYF. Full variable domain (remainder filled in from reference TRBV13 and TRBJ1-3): AAGVIQSPRHLIKEKRETATLKCYPIPRHDTVYWYQQGPGQDPQFLISFYEKMQSDKGSIPDRFSAQQFSDYHSELNMSSLELGDSALYFCASSQTGGSRNTIYFGEGSWLTVV.

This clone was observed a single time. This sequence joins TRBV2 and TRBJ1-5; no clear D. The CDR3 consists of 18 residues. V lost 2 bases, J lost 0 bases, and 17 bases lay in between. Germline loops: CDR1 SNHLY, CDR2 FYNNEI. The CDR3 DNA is TGTGCCAGCAGTGAAAGTAGGGCCAACGATTATAGCAATCAGCCCCAGCATTTT. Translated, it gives CASSESRANDYSNQPQHF.

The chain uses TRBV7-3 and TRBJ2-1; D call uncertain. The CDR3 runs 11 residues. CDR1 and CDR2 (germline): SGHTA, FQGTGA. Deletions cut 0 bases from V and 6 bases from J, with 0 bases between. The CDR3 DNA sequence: TGTGCCAGCAGCTTAACCAATGAGCAGTTCTTC. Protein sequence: CASSLTNEQFF.

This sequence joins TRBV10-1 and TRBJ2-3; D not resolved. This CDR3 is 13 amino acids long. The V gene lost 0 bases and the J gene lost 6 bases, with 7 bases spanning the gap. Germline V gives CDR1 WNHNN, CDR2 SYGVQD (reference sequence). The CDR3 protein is CASSESQYDTQYF. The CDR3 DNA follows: TGCGCCAGCAGTGAGTCACAGTATGATACGCAGTATTTT.

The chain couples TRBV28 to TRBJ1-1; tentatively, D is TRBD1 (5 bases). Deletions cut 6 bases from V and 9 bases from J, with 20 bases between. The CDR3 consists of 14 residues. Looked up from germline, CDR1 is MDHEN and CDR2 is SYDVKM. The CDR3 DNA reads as TGTGCCAGCAGCGTAACACCCAGGGCCGCCCAAGCTTTCTTT. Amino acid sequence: CASSVTPRAAQAFF. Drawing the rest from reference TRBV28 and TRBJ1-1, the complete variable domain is DVKVTQSSRYLVKRTGEKVFLECVQDMDHENMFWYRQDPGLGLRLIYFSYDVKMKEKGDIPEGYSVSREKKERFSLILESASTNQTSMYLCASSVTPRAAQAFFGQGTRLTVV.

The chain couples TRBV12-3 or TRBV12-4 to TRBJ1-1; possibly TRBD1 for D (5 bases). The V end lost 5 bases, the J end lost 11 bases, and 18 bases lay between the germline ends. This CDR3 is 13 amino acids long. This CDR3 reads CASSPGGGLGAFF. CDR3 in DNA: TGTGCCAGCAGTCCCGGGGGGGGACTCGGTGCTTTCTTT.

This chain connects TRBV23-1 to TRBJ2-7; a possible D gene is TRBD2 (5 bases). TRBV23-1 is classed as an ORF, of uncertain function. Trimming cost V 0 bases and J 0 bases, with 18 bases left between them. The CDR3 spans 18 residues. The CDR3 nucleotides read TGCGCCAGCAGTCAATCGGGGAGCCGTCAGGCCCCCTCCTACGAGCAGTACTTC. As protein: CASSQSGSRQAPSYEQYF.

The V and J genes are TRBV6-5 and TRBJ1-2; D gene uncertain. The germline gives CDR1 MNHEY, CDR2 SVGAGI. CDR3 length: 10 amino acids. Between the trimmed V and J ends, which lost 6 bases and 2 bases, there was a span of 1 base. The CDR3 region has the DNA TGTGCCAGCAGGAACTATGGCTACACCTTC. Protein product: CASRNYGYTF.

DNA of the CDR3: TGTGCCAGCAGCACATTAGCGGGGGCCGCGGGGACCCAGTACTTC. Translated, it gives CASSTLAGAAGTQYF. J is TRBJ2-5 and V is TRBV7-2; 9 nucleotides align to TRBD2. Per germline, CDR1 SGHTA and CDR2 FQGNSA. Trimming cost V 5 bases and J 7 bases; bases outside gene matches: 11. The CDR3 has 15 amino acids. The full variable domain, completed using reference TRBV7-2 and TRBJ2-5, is GAGVSQSPSNKVTEKGKDVELRCDPISGHTALYWYRQSLGQGLEFLIYFQGNSAPDKSGLPSDRFSAERTGGSVSTLTIQRTQQEDSAVYLCASSTLAGAAGTQYFGPGTRLLVL.

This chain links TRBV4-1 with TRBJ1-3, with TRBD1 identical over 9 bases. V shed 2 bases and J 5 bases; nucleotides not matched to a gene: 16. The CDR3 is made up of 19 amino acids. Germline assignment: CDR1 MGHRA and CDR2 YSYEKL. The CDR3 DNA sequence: TGCGCCAGCAGCCAACCGGGACAGGGTTATAGACAATCGAGAAACACCATATATTTT. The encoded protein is CASSQPGQGYRQSRNTIYF.

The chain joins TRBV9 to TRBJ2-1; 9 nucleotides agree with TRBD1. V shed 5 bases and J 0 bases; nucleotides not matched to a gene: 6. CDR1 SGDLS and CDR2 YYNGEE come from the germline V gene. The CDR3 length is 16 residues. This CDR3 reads CASSPGQGSSYNEQFF. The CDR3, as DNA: TGTGCCAGCAGTCCCGGACAGGGGAGCTCCTACAATGAGCAGTTCTTC. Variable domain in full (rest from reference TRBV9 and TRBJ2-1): DSGVTQTPKHLITATGQRVTLRCSPRSGDLSVYWYQQSLDQGLQFLIQYYNGEERAKGNILERFSAQQFPDLHSELNLSSLELGDSALYFCASSPGQGSSYNEQFFGPGTRLTVL.